There are a few counts of the clone carrying this T cell receptor (beta chain). Its antigen is not identified. This sample is part of a study of T-cell memory formation after mild COVID-19. TCR alpha and TCR beta cDNA libraries carrying sample barcodes and UMIs came from 5'RACE with constant-segment primers. TCRdb independently ran MiXCR on the 5' RACE reads; one entry per CDR3 protein. Found here are 150,000 or so distinct CDR3 sequences, roughly a third of them singletons; the top ten hold 12%. V shed 0 bases and J shed 2 bases, with 11 bases lying between them. CDR1 is LNHDA and CDR2 is SQIVND in the germline V gene (reference sequence). The CDR3 is 15 residues long. Study outcomes and limitations: Balance between CD4 and CD8 was seen in clones contracting day 15 to 85, and a CD4+ lean was seen in later expanders.

This clonotype was sampled from an adult woman who had mild COVID-19 (a few samples of this study predate the infection). Cell type and time point are not known. This rearrangement joins TRBV19 to TRBJ2-7, with a possible D match to TRBD1 (5 bases). Sequencing used PBMCs or a T cell subset sorted from them (not recorded which). As DNA, the CDR3 is TGTGCCAGTAGTATAGAAGCCCAGGGAACCTACGAGCAGTACTTC. This translates into CASSIEAQGTYEQYF.